A selection of T cell receptor beta chains follows, all from one sample in a study of T cells in Graves' hyperthyroidism and ophthalmopathy. MiXCR was run by TCRdb on the multiplex PCR reads, yielding one entry per CDR3 protein. The sample carries hundreds of thousands of distinct CDR3 sequences, less than 15% recorded once. Sequencing was performed on blood. All receptors come from a woman between 18 and 29 years old with Graves' hyperthyroidism. Each CDR3 is given with its conserved first and last residue. D genes are given only for firm matches. Clone size, where shown, is once, few, many, or a class for clones that have expanded.

clone_size j_call d_call v_call cdr3_nt cdr3_aa
few TRBJ2-3 TRBD2 TRBV10-2 TGCGCCAGCAGCCGACTAGCGGGATTCACAGATACGCAGTATTTT CASSRLAGFTDTQYF
many TRBJ1-5 . TRBV15 TGTGCCACCAGCAGAGACCGGGGCGGGGAGCCCCAGCATTTT CATSRDRGGEPQHF
few TRBJ2-1 TRBD2 TRBV7-9 TGTGCCAGCAGCCCACTAGCGGGAGGGCCCGATGAGCAGTTCTTC CASSPLAGGPDEQFF
. TRBJ1-6 . TRBV7-6 TGTGCCAGCAGCGTCCGGGACTATAATTCACCCCTCCACTTT CASSVRDYNSPLHF
many TRBJ2-7 TRBD2 TRBV27 TGTGCCAGCAGTTCGGGACTATCCTACGAGCAGTACTTC CASSSGLSYEQYF
. TRBJ2-7 . TRBV4-3 TGCGCCAGCAGCCCTCGCGTAGCCTCTAACGAGCAGTACTTC CASSPRVASNEQYF
many TRBJ2-7 . TRBV12-3/TRBV12-4 TGTGCCAGCAGTTTCCACTTTGGGGGTGGACGGGGCGAGCAGTACTTC CASSFHFGGGRGEQYF
. TRBJ2-7 . TRBV25-1 TGTGCCAGCAGTGATGCGGGACCCCTTTGGGAGCAGTACTTC CASSDAGPLWEQYF
many TRBJ2-3 . TRBV20-1 TGCAGTGCAGAGACGGGACAATTCACGCAGTATTTT CSAETGQFTQYF
. TRBJ1-2 TRBD1 TRBV6-1 TGTGCCAGCAGTCTCGCGGGACAGACATATGGCTACACCTTC CASSLAGQTYGYTF
. TRBJ2-6 . TRBV30 TGTGCCTGGAGTGTAACGGATTCTGGGGCCAACGTCCTGACTTTC CAWSVTDSGANVLTF
. TRBJ2-1 TRBD2 TRBV27 TGTGCCAGCAGGGGTCGGGGGAGGGCCGCCTACAATGAGCAGTTCTTC CASRGRGRAAYNEQFF
few TRBJ1-2 . TRBV29-1 TGCAGCGGAAGGGATACAACTAACTATGGCTACACCTTC CSGRDTTNYGYTF
. TRBJ1-5 . TRBV28 TGTGCCAGCAGTTTATACGGGGTCAATCAGCCCCAGCATTTT CASSLYGVNQPQHF
many TRBJ2-3 . TRBV6-1 TGTGCCAGCAGTGAACACACACCAGATACGCAGTATTTT CASSEHTPDTQYF
many TRBJ2-7 . TRBV6-1 TGTGCCAGCAACCTGGACAGTAACAGCTACGAGCAGTACTTC CASNLDSNSYEQYF
few TRBJ2-3 . TRBV6-2/TRBV6-3 TGTGCCAGCAGTTACCCTAGACCTCCGCGGGATACGCAGTATTTT CASSYPRPPRDTQYF
many TRBJ2-5 . TRBV7-2 TGTGCCAGCAGCCGCACCACCTACTCATTGTCCGCGACCCAGTACTTC CASSRTTYSLSATQYF
. TRBJ2-5 TRBD1 TRBV10-3 TGTGCCATCAGACAGGGGTCCGATGAGACCCAGTACTTC CAIRQGSDETQYF
few TRBJ2-5 TRBD1 TRBV7-9 TGTGCCAGCAGCCCAGGGCAAGAGGGGGCAGAGACCCAGTACTTC CASSPGQEGAETQYF
many TRBJ1-6 . TRBV28 TGTGCCAGCAATTCCCGGGGGGCCAAGACCCTTAATTCACCCCTCCACTTT CASNSRGAKTLNSPLHF
many TRBJ2-5 TRBD2 TRBV2 TGTGCCAGCAGGGGGACTAGCGGGCGAAAAGAGACCCAGTACTTC CASRGTSGRKETQYF
many TRBJ1-1 . TRBV29-1 TGCAGCGTTGAAGACCTAGGTACGGCTTTCTTT CSVEDLGTAFF
. TRBJ2-1 TRBD2 TRBV10-3 TGTGCCATCAGTGAGCCCGGGGTAGCGGGAGGGCCGGTCTACAATGAGCAGTTCTTC CAISEPGVAGGPVYNEQFF
. TRBJ2-5 TRBD2 TRBV18 TGTGCCAGCTCACCAGTCCCGGGACTAGCGGGAGATAGGCAAGAGACCCAGTACTTC CASSPVPGLAGDRQETQYF